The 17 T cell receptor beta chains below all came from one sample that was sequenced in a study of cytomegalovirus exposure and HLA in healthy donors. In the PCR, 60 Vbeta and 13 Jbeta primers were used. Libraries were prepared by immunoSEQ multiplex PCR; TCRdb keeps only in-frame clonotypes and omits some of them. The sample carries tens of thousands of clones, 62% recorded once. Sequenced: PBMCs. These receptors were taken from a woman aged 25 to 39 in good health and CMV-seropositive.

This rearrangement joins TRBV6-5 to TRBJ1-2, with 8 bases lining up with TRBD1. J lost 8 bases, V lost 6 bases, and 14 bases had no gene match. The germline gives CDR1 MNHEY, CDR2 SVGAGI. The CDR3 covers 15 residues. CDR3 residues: CASRPSSGGLGGYTF. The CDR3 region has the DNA TGTGCCAGCAGGCCTTCCTCAGGGGGCTTGGGAGGCTACACCTTC.

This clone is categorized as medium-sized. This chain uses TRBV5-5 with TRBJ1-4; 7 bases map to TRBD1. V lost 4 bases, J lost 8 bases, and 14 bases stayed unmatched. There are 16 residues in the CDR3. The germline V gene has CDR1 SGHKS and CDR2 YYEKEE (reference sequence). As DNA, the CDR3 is TGTGCCAGCAGCACTGGACAGGTCGGGGTATGGGAAAAACTGTTTTTT. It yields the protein CASSTGQVGVWEKLFF.

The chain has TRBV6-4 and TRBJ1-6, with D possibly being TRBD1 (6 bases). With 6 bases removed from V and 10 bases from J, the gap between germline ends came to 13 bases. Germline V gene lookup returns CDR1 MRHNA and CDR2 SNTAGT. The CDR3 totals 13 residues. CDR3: CASSSGERSPLHF. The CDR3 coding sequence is TGTGCCAGCAGCTCAGGGGAGAGGTCACCCCTCCACTTT.

DNA for the CDR3: TGTGCCAGCAGTCACCGGGACACTCAAGGGACTGAAGCTTTCTTT. Its protein is CASSHRDTQGTEAFF. The rearrangement joins TRBV2 to TRBJ1-1; possible D gene TRBD1, 6 bases. Per germline, CDR1 SNHLY and CDR2 FYNNEI. CDR3 size: 15 residues. V lost 5 bases and J lost 5, with 18 bases in between.

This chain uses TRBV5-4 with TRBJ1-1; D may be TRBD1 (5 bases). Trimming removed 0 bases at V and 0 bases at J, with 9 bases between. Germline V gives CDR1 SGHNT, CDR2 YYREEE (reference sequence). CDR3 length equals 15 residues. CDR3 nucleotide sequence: TGTGCCAGCAGCTTGGGGTCGACAGTGAACACTGAAGCTTTCTTT. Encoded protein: CASSLGSTVNTEAFF.

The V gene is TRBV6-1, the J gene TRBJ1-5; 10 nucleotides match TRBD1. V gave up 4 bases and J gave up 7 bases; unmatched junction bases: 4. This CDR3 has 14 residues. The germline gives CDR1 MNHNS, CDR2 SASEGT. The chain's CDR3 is CASSVRTGGQPQHF. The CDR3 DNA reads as TGTGCCAGCAGTGTTCGGACAGGGGGACAGCCCCAGCATTTT.

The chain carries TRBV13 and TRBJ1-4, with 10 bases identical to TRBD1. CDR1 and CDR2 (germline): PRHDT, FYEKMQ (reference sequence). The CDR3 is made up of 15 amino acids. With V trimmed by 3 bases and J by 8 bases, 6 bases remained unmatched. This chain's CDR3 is CASSFRTGGDEKLFF. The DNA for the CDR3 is TGTGCCAGCAGCTTCCGGACAGGGGGAGACGAAAAACTGTTTTTT.

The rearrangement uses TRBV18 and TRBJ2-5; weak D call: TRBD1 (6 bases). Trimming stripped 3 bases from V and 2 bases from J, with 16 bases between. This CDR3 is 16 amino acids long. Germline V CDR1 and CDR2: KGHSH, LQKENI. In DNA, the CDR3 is TGTGCCAGCTCACCTACAGGCAGGGGCCCTCAAGAGACCCAGTACTTC. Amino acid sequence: CASSPTGRGPQETQYF. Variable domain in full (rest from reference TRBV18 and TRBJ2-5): NAGVMQNPRHLVRRRGQEARLRCSPMKGHSHVYWYRQLPEEGLKFMVYLQKENIIDESGMPKERFSAEFPKEGPSILRIQQVVRGDSAAYFCASSPTGRGPQETQYFGPGTRLLVL.

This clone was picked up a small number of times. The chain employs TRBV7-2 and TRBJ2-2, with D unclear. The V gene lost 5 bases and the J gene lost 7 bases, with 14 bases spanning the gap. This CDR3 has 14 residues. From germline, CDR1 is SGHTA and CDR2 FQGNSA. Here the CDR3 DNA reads TGTGCCAGCAGCCTAGGTCTCACCGGCGGGGAGCTGTTTTTT. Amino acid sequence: CASSLGLTGGELFF.

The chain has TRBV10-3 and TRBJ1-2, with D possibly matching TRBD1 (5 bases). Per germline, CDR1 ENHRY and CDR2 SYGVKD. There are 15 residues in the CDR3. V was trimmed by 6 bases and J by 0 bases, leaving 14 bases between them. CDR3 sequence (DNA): TGTGCCATCAGCCTACAGGACCAAGCTAACTATGGCTACACCTTC. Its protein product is CAISLQDQANYGYTF.

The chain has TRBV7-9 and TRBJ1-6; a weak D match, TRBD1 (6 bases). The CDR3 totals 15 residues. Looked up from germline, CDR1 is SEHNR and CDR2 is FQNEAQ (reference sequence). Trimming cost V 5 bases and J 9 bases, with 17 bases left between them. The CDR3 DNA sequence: TGTGCCAGCAGCCTTACACAGGGTGTGATTTCACCCCTCCACTTT. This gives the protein CASSLTQGVISPLHF.

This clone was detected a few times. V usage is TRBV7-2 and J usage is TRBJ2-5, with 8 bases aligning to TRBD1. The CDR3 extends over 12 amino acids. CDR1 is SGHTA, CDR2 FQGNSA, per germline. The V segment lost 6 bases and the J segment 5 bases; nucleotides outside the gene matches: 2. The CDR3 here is CASRRTGETQYF. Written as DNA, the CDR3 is TGTGCCAGCAGAAGGACAGGGGAGACCCAGTACTTC.

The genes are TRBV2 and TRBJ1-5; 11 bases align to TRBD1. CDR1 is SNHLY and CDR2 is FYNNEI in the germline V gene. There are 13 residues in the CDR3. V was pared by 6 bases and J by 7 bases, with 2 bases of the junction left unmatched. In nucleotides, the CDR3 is TGTGCCAGCAGCGGACAGGGGGCCCAGCCCCAGCATTTT. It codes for CASSGQGAQPQHF.

The CDR3 reads CASSARRGRYGYTF. CDR3 nucleotides: TGTGCCAGCAGCGCGCGGCGGGGGCGGTATGGCTACACCTTC. The chain has TRBV5-6 and TRBJ1-2; D may be TRBD1 (6 bases). Trimming left V 4 bases short and J 5 bases short, with 15 bases between. Germline CDR1 reads SGHDT; CDR2 reads YYEEEE. There are 14 residues in the CDR3.

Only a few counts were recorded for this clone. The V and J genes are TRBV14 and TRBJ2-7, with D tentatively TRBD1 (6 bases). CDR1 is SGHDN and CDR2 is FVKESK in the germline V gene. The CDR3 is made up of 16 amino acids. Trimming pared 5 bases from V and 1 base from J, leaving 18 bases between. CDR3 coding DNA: TGTGCCAGCAGCGAGATACAGGGAGTCCATTCCTACGAGCAGTACTTC. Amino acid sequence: CASSEIQGVHSYEQYF.

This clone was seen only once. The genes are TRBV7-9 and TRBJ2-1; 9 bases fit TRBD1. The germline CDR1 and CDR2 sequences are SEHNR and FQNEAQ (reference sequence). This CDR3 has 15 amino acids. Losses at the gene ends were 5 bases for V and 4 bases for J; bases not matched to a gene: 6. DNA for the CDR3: TGTGCCAGCAGCGTCTGGGACAGGGTGTACAATGAGCAGTTCTTC. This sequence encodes CASSVWDRVYNEQFF.

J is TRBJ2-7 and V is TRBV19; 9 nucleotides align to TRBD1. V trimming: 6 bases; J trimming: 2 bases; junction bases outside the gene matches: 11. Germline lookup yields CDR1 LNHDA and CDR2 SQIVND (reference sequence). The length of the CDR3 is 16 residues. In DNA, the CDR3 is TGTGCCAGTAGGTCAACGACAGGGGGTTCTCCCTACGAGCAGTACTTC. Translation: CASRSTTGGSPYEQYF.